This TCR beta chain is drawn from a study of shared clonotypes between healthy human individuals. Study as a whole: There were three CD4 naive, three CD4 memory, two CD8 naive and one CD8 memory plates per donor.

Study results and caveats: In having few donors, the study represented limited genetic and exposure-history diversity.

The CDR3 consists of 15 residues. Trimming cost V 3 bases and J 2 bases, with 13 bases left between them. The germline V gene encodes CDR1 MNHNS and CDR2 SASEGT. The study enrolled healthy HIV-negative adults without recent acute infections or vaccinations as donors. The table came from immunoSEQ multiplex PCR; TCRdb's copy has only in-frame clones and leaves some out. The sample lists hundreds of thousands of clones, less than 85% occurring once. Regarding this clone: What it binds is not known.

The TCR was taken from a woman under 40 in good health. This chain uses TRBV6-1 with TRBJ2-5; a weak D match, TRBD2 (5 bases). The specimen sequenced was memory CD4+ T cells sorted from blood. Subset specified: CD45RA-negative fraction. The CDR3 here is CASSDPGILQETQYF. The DNA for the CDR3 is TGTGCCAGCAGTGATCCGGGAATCCTACAAGAGACCCAGTACTTC.